These T cell receptor beta chains were read from a single sample in a study of cytomegalovirus exposure and HLA in healthy donors. Profiled with immunoSEQ multiplex PCR; TCRdb holds only in-frame clones, not every one. The sample has about 200,000 clones, around 90% seen once. Sequencing was done on a sample of PBMCs. The receptors were gathered from a woman younger than 30 in good health and CMV-seropositive. Both conserved end residues are part of each CDR3. D genes are given only for firm matches. The size of a clone is reported for some rows only, either as once, few or many, or as a class for expanded clones.

V gene	D gene	J gene	clone size	CDR3 DNA	CDR3 protein
TRBV5-1	TRBD1	TRBJ2-7	many	TGCGCCAGCAGCTCCCCGGGACAGGGAAGCTACTCCTACGAGCAGTACTTC	CASSSPGQGSYSYEQYF
TRBV11-2	.	TRBJ2-7	few	TGTGCCAGCAGCTTGCGGGGTCGGTACGAGCAGTACTTC	CASSLRGRYEQYF
TRBV19	TRBD2	TRBJ2-3	.	TGTGCCAGTAGAAAGTTGCCCCAAGCGGGAGGCGCAGATACGCAGTATTTT	CASRKLPQAGGADTQYF
TRBV19	.	TRBJ1-1	.	TGTGCCAGTAGTATTCCCGGGGGTACCCAGAACACTGAAGCTTTCTTT	CASSIPGGTQNTEAFF
TRBV4-1	TRBD2	TRBJ2-7	.	TGCGCCAGCCGGCGGACTAGCGGGACCTACGAGCAGTACTTC	CASRRTSGTYEQYF
TRBV7-9	.	TRBJ1-1	.	TGTGCCAGCAGCTTAGTAGGGGCAGTAGGCACTGAAGCTTTCTTT	CASSLVGAVGTEAFF
TRBV18	TRBD1	TRBJ2-7	.	TGTGCCAGCTCACCGAAGGACAGGCCATTCTACGAGCAGTACTTC	CASSPKDRPFYEQYF
TRBV9	TRBD1	TRBJ1-3	.	TGTGCCAGCAGCCTGAGGGGGCGCTCTGGAAACACCATATATTTT	CASSLRGRSGNTIYF
TRBV11-3	TRBD1	TRBJ2-7	once	TGTGCCAGCAGCCTAGCCGGGGACAGTACCGACGAGCAGTACTTC	CASSLAGDSTDEQYF
TRBV6-6	TRBD1	TRBJ2-2	few	TGTGCCAGCAGCCGGGACAGGGTAGACACCGGGGAGCTGTTTTTT	CASSRDRVDTGELFF
TRBV27	TRBD1	TRBJ1-1	.	TGTGCCAGCAGTGAACAGGGGAGAGGAACTGAAGCTTTCTTT	CASSEQGRGTEAFF
TRBV6-5	.	TRBJ1-1	.	TGTGCCAGCAGTTACTTTGGGCGGGAGGACACTGAAGCTTTCTTT	CASSYFGREDTEAFF
TRBV27	TRBD2	TRBJ2-7	.	TGTGCCAGCAGTCCGGGGACTAGCGGGAGCGAGCAGTACTTC	CASSPGTSGSEQYF
TRBV6-6	TRBD1	TRBJ1-2	.	TGTGCCAGCCGGGACAGTTTCCACTATGGCTACACCTTC	CASRDSFHYGYTF
TRBV27	.	TRBJ2-7	.	TGTGCCAGCAGTCTAAAATTCCCGGGACTCAGAAGCTCCTACGAGCAGTACTTC	CASSLKFPGLRSSYEQYF
TRBV4-2	.	TRBJ2-7	.	TGTGCCAGCAGCCCCCCCGGAGACCGCTCCTACGAGCAGTACTTC	CASSPPGDRSYEQYF
TRBV27	TRBD2	TRBJ2-1	.	TGTGCCAGCAGTTTGGGACTAGCGGAGCACAATGAGCAGTTCTTC	CASSLGLAEHNEQFF
TRBV27	TRBD1	TRBJ1-2	.	TGTGCCAGCAGTCCCAACAGGGGGACACACTATGGCTACACCTTC	CASSPNRGTHYGYTF
TRBV29-1	TRBD1	TRBJ1-1	.	TGCAGCGTTGCTGAGGTGAGGGCAGGGGGCACTGAAGCTTTCTTT	CSVAEVRAGGTEAFF
TRBV6-4	.	TRBJ2-7	.	TGTGCCAGCAGCGGGGAAGGGGGACACGAGCAGTACTTC	CASSGEGGHEQYF